The clone carrying this T cell receptor beta chain was seen a few times. This CDR3 is 13 amino acids long. The data belong to a study of T cells after yellow fever vaccination. One entry per CDR3 protein results from TCRdb running MiXCR on the 5' RACE reads. This sample yields some 500,000 distinct CDR3 sequences, of which approximately 13% are seen a single time; over 13% belongs to the top ten. The source material was PBMCs, sampled on the day of the yellow fever booster vaccination. The J gene is TRBJ2-1, the V gene TRBV21-1; the D call TRBD1 from the table was never checked on the DNA. TRBV21-1 is a listed pseudogene. This TCR was recovered from a man between 25 and 39 years old who received the YFV17D yellow fever vaccine. The CDR3 region has the DNA TGTGCCAGCAGAGGACAGGAGTACAATGAGCAGTTCTTC. This encodes CASRGQEYNEQFF.